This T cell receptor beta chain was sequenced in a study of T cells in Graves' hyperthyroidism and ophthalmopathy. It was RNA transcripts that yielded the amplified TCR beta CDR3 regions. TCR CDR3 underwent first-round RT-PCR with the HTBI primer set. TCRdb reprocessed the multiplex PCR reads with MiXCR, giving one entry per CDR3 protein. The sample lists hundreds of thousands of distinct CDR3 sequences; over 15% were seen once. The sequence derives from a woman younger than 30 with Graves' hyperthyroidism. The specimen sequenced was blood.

This chain's CDR3 is CATSDPGRGAFF. DNA for the CDR3: TGTGCCACCAGTGATCCCGGGAGAGGGGCTTTCTTT. The chain links TRBV24-1 to TRBJ1-1; D is unresolved. The CDR3 is made up of 12 amino acids. CDR1 KGHDR and CDR2 SFDVKD come from the germline V gene. V was shortened by 3 bases and J by 11 bases, with 12 bases between the two germline ends.